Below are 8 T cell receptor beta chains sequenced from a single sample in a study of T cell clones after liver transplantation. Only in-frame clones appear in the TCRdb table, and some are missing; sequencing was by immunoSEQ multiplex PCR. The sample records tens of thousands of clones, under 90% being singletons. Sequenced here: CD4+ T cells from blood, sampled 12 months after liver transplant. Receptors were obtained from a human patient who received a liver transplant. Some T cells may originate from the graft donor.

CDR3 sequence reads: CASRRDTNTGELFF. In DNA, the CDR3 is TGCGCCAGCAGGCGAGACACGAACACCGGGGAGCTGTTTTTT. The chain links TRBV10-2 to TRBJ2-2, with unresolved D. V was cut by 6 bases and J by 0 bases, with 8 bases left in between. CDR1 is WSHSY, CDR2 SAAADI, per germline. This CDR3 has 14 amino acids.

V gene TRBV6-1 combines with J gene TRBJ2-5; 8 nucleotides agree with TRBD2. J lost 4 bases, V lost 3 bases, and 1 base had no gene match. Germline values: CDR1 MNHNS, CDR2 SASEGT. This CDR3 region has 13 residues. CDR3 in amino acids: CASSDLAGETQYF. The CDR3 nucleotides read TGTGCCAGCAGTGATCTAGCGGGAGAGACCCAGTACTTC.

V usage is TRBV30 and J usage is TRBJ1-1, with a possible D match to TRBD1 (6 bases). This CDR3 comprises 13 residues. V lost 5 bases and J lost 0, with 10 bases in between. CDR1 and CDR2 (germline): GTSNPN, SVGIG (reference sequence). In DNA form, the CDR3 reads TGTGCCTGGCAGGGGAACATGAACACTGAAGCTTTCTTT. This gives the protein CAWQGNMNTEAFF.

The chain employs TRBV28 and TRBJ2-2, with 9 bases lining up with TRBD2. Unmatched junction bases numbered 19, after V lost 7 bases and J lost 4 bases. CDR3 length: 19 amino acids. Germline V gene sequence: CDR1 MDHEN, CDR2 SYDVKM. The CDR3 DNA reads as TGTGCCAGCACCTTGAGACTCCATAGCGGGAGTGGAGGCACCGGGGAGCTGTTTTTT. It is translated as CASTLRLHSGSGGTGELFF. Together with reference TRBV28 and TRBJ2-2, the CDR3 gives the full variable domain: DVKVTQSSRYLVKRTGEKVFLECVQDMDHENMFWYRQDPGLGLRLIYFSYDVKMKEKGDIPEGYSVSREKKERFSLILESASTNQTSMYLCASTLRLHSGSGGTGELFFGEGSRLTVL.

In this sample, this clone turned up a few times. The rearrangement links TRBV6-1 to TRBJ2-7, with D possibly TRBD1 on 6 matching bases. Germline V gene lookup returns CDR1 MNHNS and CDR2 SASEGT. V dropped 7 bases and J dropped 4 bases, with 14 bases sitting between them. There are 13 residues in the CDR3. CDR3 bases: TGTGCCAGCAAGAGGGGGTCTCGATACGAGCAGTACTTC. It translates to CASKRGSRYEQYF.

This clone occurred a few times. The CDR3 DNA follows: TGCAGCGTTTTCACTCCCCCCACAGATACGCAGTATTTT. This translates into CSVFTPPTDTQYF. The rearrangement joins TRBV29-1 to TRBJ2-3, with unresolved D. The CDR3 has 13 residues. Germline lookup yields CDR1 SQVTM and CDR2 ANQGSEA. The germline V and J ends were trimmed by 5 bases and 2 bases, with 11 bases remaining between them.

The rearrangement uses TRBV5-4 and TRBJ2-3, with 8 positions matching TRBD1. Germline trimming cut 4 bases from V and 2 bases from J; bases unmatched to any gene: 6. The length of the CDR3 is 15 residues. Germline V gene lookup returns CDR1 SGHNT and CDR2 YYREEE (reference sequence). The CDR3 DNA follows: TGTGCCAGCAGCCTAGACAGGGGTGTCACAGATACGCAGTATTTT. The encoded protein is CASSLDRGVTDTQYF.

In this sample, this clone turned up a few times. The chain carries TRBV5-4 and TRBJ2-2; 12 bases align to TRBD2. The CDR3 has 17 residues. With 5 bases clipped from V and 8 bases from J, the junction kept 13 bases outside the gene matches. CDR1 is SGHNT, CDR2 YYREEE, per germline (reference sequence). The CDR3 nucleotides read TGTGCCAGCAGTGGGGTGAGGACTAGCGGGACCGTAGGGGAGCTGTTTTTT. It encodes CASSGVRTSGTVGELFF.